Listed here is a single TCR beta chain. The protocol was immunoSEQ multiplex PCR, while the TCRdb copy is restricted to in-frame clones and leaves out a portion. The repertoire holds about 56,000 clones, with over 75% as singletons. The data were taken from a study of T cell changes during pregnancy in multiple sclerosis. V lost 4 bases to trimming and J lost 10 bases; unmatched junction nucleotides: 7. Per the germline V gene, CDR1 is SGHTA and CDR2 is FQGTGA. The CDR3 consists of 14 residues. The specimen comprised peripheral blood, sampled after pregnancy. The rearrangement uses TRBV7-3 and TRBJ2-1, with TRBD1 matching over 10 bases. This receptor was identified in a female donor with multiple sclerosis, enrolled in a pregnancy study. The CDR3 DNA reads as TGTGCCAGCAGCTCTGGACAGGGGGTAGGAGAGCAGTTCTTC. Translated: CASSSGQGVGEQFF. Drawing the rest from reference TRBV7-3 and TRBJ2-1, the complete variable domain is GAGVSQTPSNKVTEKGKYVELRCDPISGHTALYWYRQSLGQGPEFLIYFQGTGAADDSGLPNDRFFAVRPEGSVSTLKIQRTERGDSAVYLCASSSGQGVGEQFFGPGTRLTVL.